The entry that follows covers one TCR beta chain sequence. The CDR3 loop spans 16 amino acids. The junction had 16 bases not matched to a gene; V was cut back by 6 bases and J by 9 bases. In germline, CDR1 is SGHTA, CDR2 FQGNSA. The data were obtained in a study of blood T cell repertoires in COVID-19. Study at large: In each case, the material was cDNA or gDNA derived from T cells, B-cell-depleted T cells, or PBMCs.

TCRdb keeps only in-frame clones here, not all; method: immunoSEQ multiplex PCR. In the table there are about 200,000 clones, approximately 80% of which are singletons. The clonotype comes from a man between 40 and 49 years old with acute or convalescent COVID-19. V gene TRBV7-2 combines with J gene TRBJ2-1; 8 bases map to TRBD1. Sequencing was performed on peripheral blood. The CDR3: CASRPGGTGGAGEQFF. In DNA, the CDR3 is TGTGCCAGCAGACCAGGGGGGACAGGTGGGGCGGGTGAGCAGTTCTTC.